This entry lists 23 T cell receptor beta chains sequenced from one sample in a study of T cell repertoires in cytomegalovirus infection (dated by TCRdb to about 2019). Explained via the paper, the treatment or condition label denotes: in vitro stimulation with specific CMV peptide epitopes to enrich CMV-specific T cells. The sequencer was an Illumina HiSeq 1500. The public reads were run again by TCRdb, first through fastp at Q25 and then through MiXCR, and only productive beta chains were kept. Under each unique CDR3 protein, matching rows form one entry showing the most common genes and DNA. Present in this sample are around 770,000 distinct CDR3 sequences, 25% to 30% of which were seen just once. Roughly 13% of the sample comes from the top ten. These receptors lack a known antigen. The specimen was cultured CD8+ T cells from PBMCs, collected from culture after CMV antigen stimulation. The receptors stem from a human donor in good health (CMV status not recorded). Some clones in this sample may be carry-over from other donors' samples.

This clonotype was seen at least ten times. The chain has TRBV7-8 and TRBJ2-2; 9 bases are a match to TRBD1. The CDR3 has 15 residues. Germline V gene data show CDR1 as SGHVS and CDR2 as FQNEAQ. The V gene end was trimmed by 3 bases and the J gene end by 2 bases; junction bases not matched to a gene: 1. The CDR3 nucleotides read TGTGCCAGCAGCTTGACAGGGGGAAACACCGGGGAGCTGTTTTTT. It codes for CASSLTGGNTGELFF.

The chain is built from TRBV2 and TRBJ2-5, with 10 positions matching TRBD2. V shed 1 base, J shed 5 bases, and the junction held 4 bases outside the gene matches. CDR3 length: 15 amino acids. From germline, CDR1 is SNHLY and CDR2 FYNNEI. CDR3 DNA sequence: TGTGCCAGCAGTGAAGGTCTAGCGGGGGAGGAGACCCAGTACTTC. Its protein is CASSEGLAGEETQYF.

This clonotype was detected only a few times. J is TRBJ1-4 and V is TRBV7-9; a possible D gene is TRBD1 (6 bases). CDR1 is SEHNR and CDR2 is FQNEAQ in the germline V gene (reference sequence). With 4 bases removed from V and 10 bases from J, the gap between germline ends came to 25 bases. The CDR3 consists of 17 residues. The CDR3 loop is CASSSKGTFDSVGKLFF. For the CDR3, the DNA is TGTGCCAGCAGCTCTAAAGGGACATTTGACTCCGTTGGAAAACTGTTTTTT.

The chain uses TRBV7-4 and TRBJ1-2; D unclear. CDR1 SGHVT and CDR2 SQSDAQ come from the germline V gene. This CDR3 is 15 amino acids long. Trimming took off 5 bases at V and 2 bases at J, with 15 bases between the two ends. The DNA for the CDR3 is TGTGCCAGCAGCCCCCTATGGCCGGACAACTATGGCTACACCTTC. It translates to CASSPLWPDNYGYTF.

This clonotype came up a few times. V usage is TRBV7-8 and J usage is TRBJ2-7; 8 nucleotides agree with TRBD1. The germline V gene has CDR1 SGHVS and CDR2 FQNEAQ. The V segment lost 3 bases and the J segment 4 bases; nucleotides outside the gene matches: 8. The CDR3 runs to 15 residues. CDR3 sequence (DNA): TGTGCCAGCAGCTTCGCCAGACAGGGGTCGTACGAGCAGTACGTC. It translates to CASSFARQGSYEQYV.

V usage is TRBV7-3 and J usage is TRBJ2-1; D is tentatively TRBD1 or TRBD2 (5 bases each). Between the trimmed V and J ends, which lost 4 bases and 9 bases, there was a span of 13 bases. The CDR3 is 13 residues long. CDR1 is SGHTA and CDR2 is FQGTGA in the germline V gene. Written as DNA, the CDR3 is TGTGCCAGCAGCTCTATACTAGGGGCTGAGCAGTTCTTC. Protein: CASSSILGAEQFF.

A few counts support this clonotype. The rearrangement links TRBV12-3 or TRBV12-4 to TRBJ1-4, with D unclear. The ends were cut back, 6 bases at V and 6 bases at J, with 5 bases in the middle. CDR3 length: 11 residues. This CDR3 is CASSRDEKLFF. The CDR3 DNA reads TGTGCCAGCAGCCGAGATGAAAAACTGTTTTTT.

Only a few counts were recorded for this clonotype. This chain joins TRBV5-3 and TRBJ2-7; TRBD1 agrees at 8 bases. TRBV5-3 is recorded as an ORF, its role being uncertain. Germline trimming cut 8 bases from V and 2 bases from J; bases unmatched to any gene: 18. This CDR3 contains 17 residues. CDR3 DNA: TGTGCCAGCAGCCCTAAAACAGGGACAGGAGTCCCCTACGAGCAGTACTTC. As protein: CASSPKTGTGVPYEQYF.

The V gene is TRBV12-3 or TRBV12-4, the J gene TRBJ1-5, with D perhaps TRBD1 (5 bases). This CDR3 contains 17 residues. V was pared by 5 bases and J by 1 base, with 18 bases between. CDR3 sequence reads: CASSPMHPGKSNQPQHF. CDR3 nucleotides: TGTGCCAGCAGTCCGATGCATCCAGGGAAGAGCAATCAGCCCCAGCATTTT.

The chain joins TRBV6-1 to TRBJ1-2; D is possibly TRBD1 (6 bases). In germline, CDR1 is MNHNS, CDR2 SASEGT. V gave up 0 bases and J gave up 6 bases, with 8 bases separating them. This CDR3 is 13 amino acids long. This chain's CDR3 is CASSEAQGHGYTF. In DNA, the CDR3 is TGTGCCAGCAGTGAAGCCCAGGGGCATGGCTACACCTTC.

This clonotype was seen repeatedly, ten times or more. This chain connects TRBV7-8 to TRBJ2-4; tentative D call: TRBD1 (5 bases). In germline, CDR1 is SGHVS, CDR2 FQNEAQ. This CDR3 is 16 amino acids long. Trimming took 2 bases from V and 3 from J, leaving 14 bases between them. The CDR3: CASSLFRDYGKNIQYF. CDR3 DNA: TGTGCCAGCAGCTTATTCAGGGATTACGGCAAAAACATTCAGTACTTC.

This clonotype was seen repeatedly, ten times or more. This chain links TRBV7-9 with TRBJ2-1, with 10 bases that match TRBD2. The CDR3 has 16 residues. Per the germline V gene, CDR1 is SEHNR and CDR2 is FQNEAQ (reference sequence). J lost 8 bases, V lost 5 bases, and 12 bases had no gene match. The CDR3 DNA reads as TGTGCCAGCAGCAAAACTCTAGCGGGGGTCCGGGATGAGCAGTTCTTC. It translates to CASSKTLAGVRDEQFF.

The rearrangement uses TRBV6-6 and TRBJ1-2; D gene unclear. Germline V lookup: CDR1 MNHNY, CDR2 SVGAGI (reference sequence). CDR3 length: 15 residues. Trimming took off 0 bases at V and 4 bases at J, with 12 bases between the two ends. The CDR3 here is CASSYSNSLVYGYTF. For the CDR3, the DNA is TGTGCCAGCAGTTACTCGAACAGCCTCGTCTATGGCTACACCTTC.

Many counts were recorded for this clonotype. The CDR3: CASWGGPPYNEQFF. The CDR3 coding sequence is TGTGCCAGCTGGGGGGGGCCACCCTACAATGAGCAGTTCTTC. The chain recombines TRBV7-2 with TRBJ2-1; perhaps TRBD2 as D (7 bases). The CDR3 sequence is 14 residues long. Trimming cost V 8 bases and J 2 bases, with 13 bases left between them. Germline CDR1 and CDR2: SGHTA and FQGNSA.

This clonotype was seen a handful of times. The J gene is TRBJ2-1, the V gene TRBV11-2, with a weak D call TRBD1 (5 bases). The CDR3 runs 16 residues. CDR1 SGHAT and CDR2 FQNNGV come from the germline V gene. V was pared by 5 bases and J by 4 bases, with 18 bases between. The CDR3 protein is CASSEPDQGSYNEQFF. The CDR3, as DNA: TGTGCCAGCAGCGAACCAGACCAGGGCTCATACAATGAGCAGTTCTTC.

The chain recombines TRBV2 with TRBJ1-2; D is unclear. The CDR3 consists of 16 residues. The germline V gene has CDR1 SNHLY and CDR2 FYNNEI. Trimming took 3 bases from V and 4 from J, leaving 18 bases between them. CDR3 sequence (DNA): TGTGCCAGCAGTGACCTCCCTCCGGCAGGCCCCTATGGCTACACCTTC. Encoded protein: CASSDLPPAGPYGYTF.

This rearrangement joins TRBV7-9 to TRBJ1-1; D not certain. CDR3 size: 8 residues. Germline V gives CDR1 SEHNR, CDR2 FQNEAQ (reference sequence). CDR3 DNA sequence: TGTACTATTACTGAAGCTTTCTTT. This codes for CTITEAFF.

The table lists this clonotype with many counts. The rearrangement joins TRBV7-9 to TRBJ2-7; 7 bases are shared with TRBD1. The CDR3 is 15 amino acids. With 4 bases clipped from V and 1 base from J, the junction kept 7 bases outside the gene matches. The V gene's germline CDR1 is SEHNR and CDR2 FQNEAQ (reference sequence). The CDR3 region is CASSSTGAESYEQYV. Here the CDR3 DNA reads TGTGCCAGCAGCTCCACAGGGGCTGAGTCCTACGAGCAGTACGTC.

This chain connects TRBV19 to TRBJ2-5; 8 bases fit TRBD1. Per the germline V gene, CDR1 is LNHDA and CDR2 is SQIVND (reference sequence). Trimming took 6 bases from V and 3 from J; bases not matched to a gene: 6. The CDR3 contains 14 residues. The CDR3 bases are TGTGCCAGTAGACCCGTGGACAGGGAAGAGACCCAGTACTTC. This sequence encodes CASRPVDREETQYF.

This CDR3 reads CASSSGRLGELFF. In DNA, the CDR3 is TGTGCCAGCAGTTCGGGACGACTCGGGGAGCTGTTTTTT. This chain connects TRBV6-2 or TRBV6-3 to TRBJ2-2; D may match TRBD1 or TRBD2 (5 bases each). The CDR3 is made up of 13 amino acids. The V gene lost 4 bases and the J gene lost 7 bases, with 10 bases spanning the gap. CDR1 and CDR2 from the germline V gene are MNHEY and SVGEGT.

This clonotype was observed once. The rearrangement joins TRBV12-3 or TRBV12-4 to TRBJ1-4, with a weak D call TRBD1 (5 bases). CDR3 size: 16 residues. Trimming shortened V by 5 bases and J by 6 bases, and 19 bases separated the two germline ends. CDR3 residues: CASSRAKGRGDEKLFF. CDR3 sequence (DNA): TGTGCCAGCAGTCGAGCAAAGGGGCGAGGGGATGAAAAACTGTTTTTT.

This clonotype was counted at least ten times. The chain links TRBV6-1 to TRBJ2-1; TRBD1 aligns across 9 bases. The CDR3 is 17 residues long. Trimming removed 5 bases from V and 8 bases from J; junction bases left unmatched: 16. CDR1 is MNHNS, CDR2 SASEGT, per germline. CDR3 sequence: CASSSPPSGTGRDEQFF. Here the CDR3 DNA reads TGTGCCAGCAGTTCCCCCCCGTCGGGGACAGGGCGGGATGAGCAGTTCTTC.

The CDR3 is CASSSLRGDGYTF. The CDR3 DNA is TGTGCCAGCAGTTCCCTCAGAGGGGACGGCTACACCTTC. This chain uses TRBV6-6 with TRBJ1-2, with D perhaps TRBD1 (5 bases). CDR3 length: 13 amino acids. The V end was cut by 4 bases, the J end by 8 bases, with 14 bases between. CDR1 and CDR2 (germline): MNHNY, SVGAGI (reference sequence).